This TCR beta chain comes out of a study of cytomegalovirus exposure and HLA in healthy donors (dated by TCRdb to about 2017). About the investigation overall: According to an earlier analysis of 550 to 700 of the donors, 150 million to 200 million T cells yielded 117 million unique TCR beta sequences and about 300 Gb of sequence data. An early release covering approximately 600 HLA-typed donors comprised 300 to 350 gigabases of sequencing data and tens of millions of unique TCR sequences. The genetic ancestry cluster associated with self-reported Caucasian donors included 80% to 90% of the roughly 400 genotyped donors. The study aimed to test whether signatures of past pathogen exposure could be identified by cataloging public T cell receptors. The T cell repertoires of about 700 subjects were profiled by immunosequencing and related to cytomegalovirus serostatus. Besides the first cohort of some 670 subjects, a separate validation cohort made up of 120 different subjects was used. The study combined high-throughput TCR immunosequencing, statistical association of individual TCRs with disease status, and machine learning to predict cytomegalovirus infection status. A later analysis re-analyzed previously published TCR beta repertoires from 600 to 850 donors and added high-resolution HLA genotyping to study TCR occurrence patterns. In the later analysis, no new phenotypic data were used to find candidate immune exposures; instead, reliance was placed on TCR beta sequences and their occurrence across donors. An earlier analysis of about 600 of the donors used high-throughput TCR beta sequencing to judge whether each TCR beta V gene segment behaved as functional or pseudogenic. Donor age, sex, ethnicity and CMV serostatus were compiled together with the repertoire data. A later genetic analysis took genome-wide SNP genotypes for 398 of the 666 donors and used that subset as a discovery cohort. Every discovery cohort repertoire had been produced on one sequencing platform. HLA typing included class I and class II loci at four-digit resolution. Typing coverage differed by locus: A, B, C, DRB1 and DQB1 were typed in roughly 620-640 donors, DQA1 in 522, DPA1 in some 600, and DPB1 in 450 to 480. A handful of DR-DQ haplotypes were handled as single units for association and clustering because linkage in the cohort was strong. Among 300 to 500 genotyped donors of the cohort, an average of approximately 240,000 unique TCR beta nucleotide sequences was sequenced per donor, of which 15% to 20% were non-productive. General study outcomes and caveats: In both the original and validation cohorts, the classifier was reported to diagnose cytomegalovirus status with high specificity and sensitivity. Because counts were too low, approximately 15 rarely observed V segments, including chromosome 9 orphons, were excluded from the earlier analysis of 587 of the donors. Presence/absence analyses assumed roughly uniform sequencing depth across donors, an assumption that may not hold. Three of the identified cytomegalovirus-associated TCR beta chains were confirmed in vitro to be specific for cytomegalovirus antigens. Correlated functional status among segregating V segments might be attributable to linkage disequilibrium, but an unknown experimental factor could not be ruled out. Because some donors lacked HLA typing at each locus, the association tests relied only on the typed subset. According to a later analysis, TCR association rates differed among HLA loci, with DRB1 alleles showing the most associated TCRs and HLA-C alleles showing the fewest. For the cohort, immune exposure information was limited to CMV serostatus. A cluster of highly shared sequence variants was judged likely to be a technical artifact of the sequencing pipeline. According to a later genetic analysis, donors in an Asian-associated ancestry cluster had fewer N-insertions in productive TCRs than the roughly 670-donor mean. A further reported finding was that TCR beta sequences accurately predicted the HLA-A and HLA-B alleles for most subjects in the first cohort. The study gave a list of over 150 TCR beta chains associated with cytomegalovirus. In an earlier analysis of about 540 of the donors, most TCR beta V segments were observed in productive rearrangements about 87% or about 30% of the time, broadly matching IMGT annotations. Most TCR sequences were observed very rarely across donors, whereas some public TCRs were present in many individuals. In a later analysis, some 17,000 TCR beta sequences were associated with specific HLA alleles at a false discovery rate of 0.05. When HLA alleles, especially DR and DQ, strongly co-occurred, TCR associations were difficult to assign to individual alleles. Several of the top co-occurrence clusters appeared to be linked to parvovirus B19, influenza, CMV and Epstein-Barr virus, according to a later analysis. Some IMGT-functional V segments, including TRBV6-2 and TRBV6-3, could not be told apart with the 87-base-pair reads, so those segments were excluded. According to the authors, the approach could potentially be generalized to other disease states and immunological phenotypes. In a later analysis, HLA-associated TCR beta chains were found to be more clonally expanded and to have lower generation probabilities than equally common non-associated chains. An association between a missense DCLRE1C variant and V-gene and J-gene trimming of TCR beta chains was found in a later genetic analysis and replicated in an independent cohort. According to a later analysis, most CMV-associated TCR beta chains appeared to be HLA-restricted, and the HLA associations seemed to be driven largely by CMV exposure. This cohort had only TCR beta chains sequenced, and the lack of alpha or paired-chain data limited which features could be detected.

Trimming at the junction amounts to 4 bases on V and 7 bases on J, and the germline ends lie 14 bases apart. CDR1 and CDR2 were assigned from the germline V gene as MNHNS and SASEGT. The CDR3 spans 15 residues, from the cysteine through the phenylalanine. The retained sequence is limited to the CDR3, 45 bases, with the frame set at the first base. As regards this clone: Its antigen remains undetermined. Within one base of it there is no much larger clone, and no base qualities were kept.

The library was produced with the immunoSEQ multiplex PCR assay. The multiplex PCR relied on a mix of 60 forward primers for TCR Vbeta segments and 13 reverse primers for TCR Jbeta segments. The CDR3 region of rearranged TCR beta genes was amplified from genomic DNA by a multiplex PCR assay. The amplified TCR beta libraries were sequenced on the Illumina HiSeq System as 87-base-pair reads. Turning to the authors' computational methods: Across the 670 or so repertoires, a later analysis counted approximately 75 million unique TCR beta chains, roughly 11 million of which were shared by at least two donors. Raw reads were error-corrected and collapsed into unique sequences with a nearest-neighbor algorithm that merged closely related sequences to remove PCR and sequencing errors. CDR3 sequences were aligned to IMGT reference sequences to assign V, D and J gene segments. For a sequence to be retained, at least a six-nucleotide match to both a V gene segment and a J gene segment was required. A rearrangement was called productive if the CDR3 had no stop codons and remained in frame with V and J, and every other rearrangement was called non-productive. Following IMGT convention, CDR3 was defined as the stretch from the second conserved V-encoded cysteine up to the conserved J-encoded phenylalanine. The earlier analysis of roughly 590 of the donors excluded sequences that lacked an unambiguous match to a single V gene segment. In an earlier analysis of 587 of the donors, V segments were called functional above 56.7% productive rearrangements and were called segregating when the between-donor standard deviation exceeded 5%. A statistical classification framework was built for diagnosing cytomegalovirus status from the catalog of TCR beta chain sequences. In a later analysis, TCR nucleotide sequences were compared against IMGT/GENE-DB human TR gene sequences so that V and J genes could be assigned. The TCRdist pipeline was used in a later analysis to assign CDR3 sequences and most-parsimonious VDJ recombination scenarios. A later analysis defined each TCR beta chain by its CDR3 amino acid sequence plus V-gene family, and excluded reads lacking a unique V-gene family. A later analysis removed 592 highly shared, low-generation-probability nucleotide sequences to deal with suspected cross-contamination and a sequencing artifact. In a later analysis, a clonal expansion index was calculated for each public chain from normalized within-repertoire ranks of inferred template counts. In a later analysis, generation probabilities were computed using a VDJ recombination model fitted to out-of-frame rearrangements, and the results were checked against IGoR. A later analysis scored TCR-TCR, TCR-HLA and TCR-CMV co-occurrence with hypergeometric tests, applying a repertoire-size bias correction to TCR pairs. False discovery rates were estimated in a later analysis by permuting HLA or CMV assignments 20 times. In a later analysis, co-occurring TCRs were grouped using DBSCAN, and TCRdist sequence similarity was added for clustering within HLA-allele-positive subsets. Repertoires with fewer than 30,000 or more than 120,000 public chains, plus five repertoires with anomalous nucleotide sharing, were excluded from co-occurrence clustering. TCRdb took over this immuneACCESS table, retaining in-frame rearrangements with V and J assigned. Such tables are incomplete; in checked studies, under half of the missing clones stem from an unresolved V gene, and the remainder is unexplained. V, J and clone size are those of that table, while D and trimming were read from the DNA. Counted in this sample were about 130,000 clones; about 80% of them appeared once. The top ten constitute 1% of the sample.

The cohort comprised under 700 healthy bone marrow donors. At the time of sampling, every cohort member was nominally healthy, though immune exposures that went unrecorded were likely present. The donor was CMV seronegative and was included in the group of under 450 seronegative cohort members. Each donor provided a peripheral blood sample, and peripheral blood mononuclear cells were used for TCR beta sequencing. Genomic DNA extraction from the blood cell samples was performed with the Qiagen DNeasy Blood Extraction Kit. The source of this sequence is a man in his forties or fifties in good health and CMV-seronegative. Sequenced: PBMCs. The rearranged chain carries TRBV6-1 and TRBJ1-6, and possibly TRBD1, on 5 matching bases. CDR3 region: CASSVQGRSNSPLHF. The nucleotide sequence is TGTGCCAGCAGTGTCCAGGGCCGGTCCAATTCACCCCTCCACTTT.